Listed here are 8 T cell receptor beta chains from one sample, sequenced in a study of blood T cell repertoires in COVID-19. Profiling relied on immunoSEQ multiplex PCR, and the TCRdb table lists in-frame clones only, not all of them. Of approximately 41,000 clones listed, around 81% were seen once; the top ten hold roughly 38%. The sample taken for sequencing was peripheral blood. Receptors originate from a man in his forties with active or convalescent COVID-19.

Only a few counts were recorded for this clone. The V and J genes are TRBV2 and TRBJ2-3; a possible D gene is TRBD2 (6 bases). Germline CDR1 SNHLY, CDR2 FYNNEI. The CDR3 runs 12 residues. The ends were cut back, 5 bases at V and 14 bases at J, with 17 bases in the middle. The chain's CDR3 is CASSPGSAGWYF. For the CDR3, the DNA is TGTGCCAGCAGTCCCGGAAGTGCGGGATGGTATTTT.

The CDR3 protein is CAISDGGTTQPQHF. Written as DNA, the CDR3 is TGTGCCATCAGTGACGGGGGGACAACCCAGCCCCAGCATTTT. The chain couples TRBV10-3 to TRBJ1-5; weak D call: TRBD1 (6 bases). Trimming shortened V by 3 bases and J by 7 bases, and 13 bases separated the two germline ends. This CDR3 contains 14 residues. Germline CDR1 is ENHRY and CDR2 is SYGVKD.

This chain joins TRBV29-1 and TRBJ2-4; TRBD1 matches at 12 bases. CDR1 and CDR2 (germline): SQVTM, ANQGSEA. V gave up 4 bases and J gave up 8 bases; unmatched junction bases: 6. The CDR3 extends over 14 amino acids. DNA for the CDR3: TGCAGCGTTGCGGGACAGGGGGCATCGGACATTCAGTACTTC. Protein: CSVAGQGASDIQYF.

The chain couples TRBV5-1 to TRBJ2-2; TRBD2 agrees at 11 bases. The J segment lost 7 bases and the V segment lost 0 bases, leaving 11 bases of the junction unmatched. The germline gives CDR1 SGHRS, CDR2 YFSETQ. This CDR3 comprises 18 residues. DNA of the CDR3: TGCGCCAGCAGCTTGGAACTAGCGGGAGAAGTGATCGGCGGGGAGCTGTTTTTT. Translating gives CASSLELAGEVIGGELFF.

J is TRBJ2-7 and V is TRBV20-1; TRBD2 aligns across 11 bases. Germline V gene lookup returns CDR1 DFQATT and CDR2 SNEGSKA (reference sequence). J gave up 3 bases and V 3 bases, and 13 bases lay outside the gene matches. The CDR3 extends over 17 amino acids. The CDR3 DNA reads TGCAGTGCTAGTCCCGCGATGGGACTAGCGGACTACTACGAGCAGTACTTC. Amino acids: CSASPAMGLADYYEQYF.

The chain carries TRBV6-2 or TRBV6-3 and TRBJ1-1; 10 nucleotides line up with TRBD1. The germline V gene encodes CDR1 MNHEY and CDR2 SVGEGT. There are 15 residues in the CDR3. The V gene end was trimmed by 4 bases and the J gene end by 1 base; junction bases not matched to a gene: 3. CDR3 in DNA: TGTGCCAGCAGTTTCCGGACAGGGGGGAACACTGAAGCTTTCTTT. It translates to CASSFRTGGNTEAFF.

The rearrangement joins TRBV4-1 to TRBJ1-3; possible D gene TRBD1, 5 bases. Germline assignment: CDR1 MGHRA and CDR2 YSYEKL. V was clipped by 5 bases and J by 2 bases, with 22 bases between them. CDR3 length equals 18 residues. CDR3 region: CASSDSPGGVTAGNTIYF. CDR3 sequence (DNA): TGCGCCAGCAGCGACTCCCCGGGAGGGGTTACTGCTGGAAACACCATATATTTT.

The genes are TRBV28 and TRBJ1-4, with 11 bases fitting TRBD1. Looked up from germline, CDR1 is MDHEN and CDR2 is SYDVKM. The ends lost 5 bases at V and 3 bases at J; junction bases unmatched: 11. The CDR3 length is 18 residues. This CDR3 reads CASSLPPGQGVANEKLFF. CDR3 sequence (DNA): TGTGCCAGCAGTCTACCCCCGGGACAGGGGGTAGCTAATGAAAAACTGTTTTTT.